These 18 T cell receptor beta chains came from one sample sequenced in a study of blood T cell repertoires in COVID-19. TCRdb's table, derived via immunoSEQ multiplex PCR, lists solely in-frame clones and lacks some. The repertoire holds roughly 150,000 clones, with about 80% as singletons. The sequenced sample consisted of peripheral blood. These receptors all come from a woman at least 80 years old with acute or convalescent COVID-19.

The chain links TRBV5-6 to TRBJ2-1; 7 positions agree with TRBD2. CDR3 length equals 15 residues. Unmatched junction bases numbered 6, after V lost 4 bases and J lost 2 bases. CDR1 is SGHDT, CDR2 YYEEEE, per germline. The CDR3 region has the DNA TGTGCCAGCAGCCGACCTAGCGGAGCCTACAATGAGCAGTTCTTC. Translation gives CASSRPSGAYNEQFF.

V usage is TRBV2 and J usage is TRBJ1-6, with 7 bases that match TRBD1. Germline CDR1 and CDR2: SNHLY and FYNNEI. Trimming at V came to 6 bases and at J to 7 bases, leaving 3 bases not matched to a gene. CDR3 length: 13 amino acids. CDR3 sequence: CASSGTVNSPLHF. The CDR3 bases are TGTGCCAGCAGCGGGACAGTCAATTCACCCCTCCACTTT.

This clone was observed a handful of times. CDR3 sequence: CASSNSGTGGGELFF. CDR3 nucleotides: TGTGCCAGCAGCAATTCCGGGACTGGAGGTGGGGAGCTGTTTTTT. The chain combines TRBV7-3 with TRBJ2-2, with D possibly being TRBD2 (6 bases). The length of the CDR3 is 15 residues. Germline assignment: CDR1 SGHTA and CDR2 FQGTGA. Trimming shortened V by 5 bases and J by 8 bases, and 18 bases separated the two germline ends.

The rearrangement joins TRBV4-3 to TRBJ2-1, with TRBD1 identical over 10 bases. The CDR3 extends over 16 amino acids. Germline CDR1 reads LGHNA; CDR2 reads YSLEER. Losses at the gene ends were 2 bases for V and 6 bases for J; bases not matched to a gene: 7. DNA of the CDR3: TGCGCCAGCAGCCAACCGGGACAGGGGAAGGGCAATGAGCAGTTCTTC. Amino acid sequence: CASSQPGQGKGNEQFF.

In its sample, this clone was seen a few times. The gene calls are TRBV27 and TRBJ1-5; 8 bases agree with TRBD1. J was trimmed by 6 bases and V by 3 bases; bases with no gene match: 7. In germline, CDR1 is MNHEY, CDR2 SMNVEV (reference sequence). CDR3 length equals 15 residues. As DNA, the CDR3 is TGTGCCAGCAGTTTGACTGCAGGGGGCACTCAGCCCCAGCATTTT. Amino acid sequence: CASSLTAGGTQPQHF.

In its sample, this clone was seen a few times. J is TRBJ2-7 and V is TRBV11-2, with D perhaps matching TRBD2 (5 bases). The CDR3 sequence is 13 residues long. The V gene lost 0 bases and the J gene lost 6 bases, with 9 bases spanning the gap. Germline assignment: CDR1 SGHAT and CDR2 FQNNGV. CDR3 DNA sequence: TGTGCCAGCAGCTTAGATCAGGAGGCCGAGCAGTACTTC. It codes for CASSLDQEAEQYF. The entire variable domain, with the rest obtained from reference TRBV11-2 and TRBJ2-7, is as follows: EAGVAQSPRYKIIEKRQSVAFWCNPISGHATLYWYQQILGQGPKLLIQFQNNGVVDDSQLPKDRFSAERLKGVDSTLKIQPAKLEDSAVYLCASSLDQEAEQYFGPGTRLTVT.

This sequence joins TRBV5-4 and TRBJ1-1; 9 nucleotides align to TRBD1. Germline V lookup: CDR1 SGHNT, CDR2 YYREEE (reference sequence). Germline trimming cut 4 bases from V and 4 bases from J; bases unmatched to any gene: 5. CDR3 length: 14 residues. The CDR3 reads CASSARTGVTEAFF. The CDR3 DNA follows: TGTGCCAGCAGCGCCCGGACAGGGGTCACTGAAGCTTTCTTT.

J is TRBJ2-7 and V is TRBV4-2; D is undetermined. This CDR3 contains 12 residues. Trimming removed 1 base from V and 4 bases from J, with 5 bases in between. From germline, CDR1 is LGHNA and CDR2 YNFKEQ. CDR3 sequence: CASSQGPYEQYF. The CDR3, as DNA: TGTGCCAGCAGCCAAGGTCCGTACGAGCAGTACTTC.

The chain joins TRBV25-1 to TRBJ2-7; 9 positions agree with TRBD2. Germline lookup yields CDR1 MGHDK and CDR2 SYGVNS. With 6 bases clipped from V and 3 bases from J, the junction kept 9 bases outside the gene matches. This CDR3 spans 15 amino acids. The CDR3 nucleotides are TGTGCCAGCAGATCCAGCGGGAGGCTAGGCTACGAGCAGTACTTC. Amino acids: CASRSSGRLGYEQYF.

The chain employs TRBV3-1 (or the pseudogene TRBV3-2) and TRBJ2-7, with 12 bases lining up with TRBD2. CDR1 is LGHDT and CDR2 is YNNKEL in the germline V gene (reference sequence). The CDR3 totals 14 residues. With 3 bases clipped from V and 4 bases from J, the junction kept 1 base outside the gene matches. The CDR3 DNA reads TGTGCCAGCAGCCAGACTAGCGGGAGTTACGAGCAGTACTTC. Translating it yields CASSQTSGSYEQYF.

This chain uses TRBV30 with TRBJ2-1; TRBD1 is a possible D gene (6 bases). Trimming stripped 7 bases from V and 7 bases from J, with 17 bases between. The CDR3 runs 13 residues. Germline V gene lookup returns CDR1 GTSNPN and CDR2 SVGIG (reference sequence). CDR3 coding DNA: TGTGCCTTTGACAGGATGGTTGGGAATGAGCAGTTCTTC. This codes for CAFDRMVGNEQFF.

The chain recombines TRBV11-1 with TRBJ2-7, with 11 bases lining up with TRBD2. Germline V gene lookup returns CDR1 SGHAT and CDR2 FQDESV (reference sequence). Trimming removed 5 bases from V and 3 bases from J; junction bases left unmatched: 6. The CDR3 spans 15 residues. The DNA of the CDR3 is TGTGCCAGCAGCCGTCATAGCGGGGGGGACTACGAGCAGTACTTC. This translates into CASSRHSGGDYEQYF.

This clone came up a few times. V and J are TRBV4-2 and TRBJ2-7; TRBD1 might be the D (6 bases). Germline CDR1 is LGHNA and CDR2 is YNFKEQ. V was pared by 0 bases and J by 8 bases, with 14 bases between. This CDR3 spans 14 amino acids. The CDR3 is CASSQDPTGPKQYF. The CDR3, as DNA: TGTGCCAGCAGCCAAGATCCGACAGGCCCTAAGCAGTACTTC.

The chain employs TRBV4-3 and TRBJ1-6; no definite D call. Looked up from germline, CDR1 is LGHNA and CDR2 is YSLEER. The CDR3 spans 16 residues. The V end lost 0 bases, the J end lost 10 bases, and 16 bases lay between the germline ends. The chain's CDR3 is CASSQEVQRIGSPLHF. The CDR3, as DNA: TGCGCCAGCAGCCAAGAGGTTCAGCGAATTGGGTCACCCCTCCACTTT.

V gene TRBV29-1 combines with J gene TRBJ2-7, with 12 bases matching TRBD2. The length of the CDR3 is 14 residues. V shed 5 bases and J 1 base; nucleotides not matched to a gene: 3. Germline V CDR1 and CDR2: SQVTM, ANQGSEA. CDR3 region: CSVSGTSGSYEQYF. In DNA, the CDR3 is TGCAGCGTTAGTGGGACTAGCGGGTCCTACGAGCAGTACTTC.

CDR3 nucleotide sequence: TGTGCCAGCAGTTCCGACAGGGGGTTTCGATTCTATCAGCCCCAGCATTTT. This translates into CASSSDRGFRFYQPQHF. The rearrangement joins TRBV6-2 or TRBV6-3 to TRBJ1-5, with TRBD1 matching 9 bases. Trimming took 4 bases from V and 5 from J; bases not matched to a gene: 12. Per the germline V gene, CDR1 is MNHEY and CDR2 is SVGEGT. The CDR3 contains 17 residues.

The V gene is TRBV15, the J gene TRBJ1-5; D not certain. Germline assignment: CDR1 LNHNV and CDR2 YYDKDF (reference sequence). The CDR3 runs to 15 residues. The germline V and J ends were trimmed by 0 bases and 2 bases, with 8 bases remaining between them. The CDR3 region is CATSRDLRGNQPQHF. For the CDR3, the DNA is TGTGCCACCAGCAGAGATTTAAGAGGCAATCAGCCCCAGCATTTT.

This chain joins TRBV10-3 and TRBJ1-6; tentatively, D is TRBD1 (5 bases). The CDR3 is 16 amino acids. Trimming pared 4 bases from V and 5 bases from J, leaving 15 bases between. The V gene's germline CDR1 is ENHRY and CDR2 SYGVKD. The CDR3 region has the DNA TGTGCCATCAGTGTGACAGCCGGGACTAATAATTCACCCCTCCACTTT. Translated: CAISVTAGTNNSPLHF.